This note documents a single TCR beta chain sequence. This CDR3 is 12 amino acids long. Germline CDR1 is SNHLY and CDR2 is FYNNEI. The V end lost 8 bases, the J end lost 2 bases, and 9 bases lay between the germline ends. Only in-frame clones appear in the TCRdb table, and some are missing; sequencing was by immunoSEQ multiplex PCR. The sample lists 120,000 or so clones, roughly 89% occurring once. This record comes from a study of OX40 agonist ivuxolimab in advanced cancers. This TCR derives from an adult with an advanced solid tumor such as melanoma, head and neck, liver or kidney cancer. This material consisted of CD4+ or CD8+ T cells sorted from blood, taken in a trial of the OX40 agonist ivuxolimab. The V gene is TRBV2, the J gene TRBJ2-5; D may correspond to TRBD1 or TRBD2 (5 bases each). The CDR3 DNA reads as TGTGCCAGCGGGACCGTTCAAGAGACCCAGTACTTC. Its translation is CASGTVQETQYF. The full variable domain, rest sourced from reference TRBV2 and TRBJ2-5, is EPEVTQTPSHQVTQMGQEVILRCVPISNHLYFYWYRQILGQKVEFLVSFYNNEISEKSEIFDDQFSVERPDGSNFTLKIRSTKLEDSAMYFCASGTVQETQYFGPGTRLLVL.